These 10 T cell receptor beta chains were sequenced from one sample in a study of blood T cell repertoires in COVID-19. Sequenced by immunoSEQ multiplex PCR; TCRdb stores in-frame clones only, minus some. This sample has around 21,000 clones, with about four fifths found just once. Sequenced input: peripheral blood. The receptors stem from a man aged 35 to 55 with acute or convalescent COVID-19.

This chain uses TRBV10-2 with TRBJ2-5; D remains unclear. This CDR3 is built from 13 residues. Germline V gene data show CDR1 as WSHSY and CDR2 as SAAADI. Trimming cost V 3 bases and J 1 base, with 6 bases left between them. The CDR3 region has the DNA TGCGCCAGCAGTGAATCGGGCCAAGAGACCCAGTACTTC. It encodes CASSESGQETQYF.

V and J are TRBV12-3 or TRBV12-4 and TRBJ2-7; D gene ambiguous. V shed 3 bases and J shed 5 bases, with 5 bases lying between them. This CDR3 spans 11 amino acids. CDR3 nucleotides: TGTGCCAGCAGTTTGCGGCACGAGCAGTACTTC. This translates into CASSLRHEQYF.

V gene TRBV7-2 combines with J gene TRBJ2-7, with a possible D match to TRBD2 (6 bases). Germline assignment: CDR1 SGHTA and CDR2 FQGNSA. This CDR3 region has 15 residues. Trimming removed 3 bases from V and 5 bases from J, with 17 bases in between. CDR3 protein: CASSFSTRSIDEQYF. The CDR3 coding sequence is TGTGCCAGCAGCTTCTCGACTAGGTCGATCGACGAGCAGTACTTC. Variable domain in full (rest from reference TRBV7-2 and TRBJ2-7): GAGVSQSPSNKVTEKGKDVELRCDPISGHTALYWYRQSLGQGLEFLIYFQGNSAPDKSGLPSDRFSAERTGGSVSTLTIQRTQQEDSAVYLCASSFSTRSIDEQYFGPGTRLTVT.

The genes are TRBV5-4 and TRBJ2-2; 8 bases agree with TRBD1. Germline values: CDR1 SGHNT, CDR2 YYREEE (reference sequence). The CDR3 length is 14 residues. Germline trimming cut 3 bases from V and 6 bases from J; bases unmatched to any gene: 4. CDR3 coding DNA: TGTGCCAGCAGCTGGAGGACAGGGCCCGGGGAGCTGTTTTTT. This encodes CASSWRTGPGELFF.

This clone has only a few counts. This chain links TRBV19 with TRBJ1-2, with 11 bases aligning to TRBD1. The germline V gene encodes CDR1 LNHDA and CDR2 SQIVND (reference sequence). The CDR3 covers 14 residues. V was clipped by 3 bases and J by 7 bases; unmatched bases: 4. CDR3 residues: CASSIGQGAGGYTF. Here the CDR3 DNA reads TGTGCCAGTAGTATCGGACAGGGGGCCGGTGGCTACACCTTC.

The V gene is TRBV27, the J gene TRBJ1-2; 7 bases fit TRBD1. Germline V gene lookup returns CDR1 MNHEY and CDR2 SMNVEV (reference sequence). Trimming removed 5 bases from V and 7 bases from J; junction bases left unmatched: 4. CDR3 length: 12 amino acids. Here the CDR3 reads CASSPDRAGYTF. DNA for the CDR3: TGTGCCAGCAGTCCCGACAGGGCTGGCTACACCTTC.

This clone was counted only a few times. This sequence joins TRBV6-6 and TRBJ1-1; 9 positions agree with TRBD1. Per germline, CDR1 MNHNY and CDR2 SVGAGI (reference sequence). With V trimmed by 5 bases and J by 5 bases, 6 bases remained unmatched. The CDR3 covers 14 residues. This chain's CDR3 is CASSTQGAATEAFF. The CDR3 region has the DNA TGTGCCAGCAGTACACAGGGGGCTGCGACTGAAGCTTTCTTT.

The V call is TRBV9, the J call TRBJ1-4; D perhaps matches TRBD1 (6 bases). This CDR3 has 17 amino acids. Trimming removed 4 bases from V and 5 bases from J, with 21 bases in between. The V gene's germline CDR1 is SGDLS and CDR2 YYNGEE. The DNA for the CDR3 is TGTGCCAGCAGCCCCAGAGTTTTTACAGGGACAAATGAAAAACTGTTTTTT. As protein: CASSPRVFTGTNEKLFF.

This clone was picked up one time. The V and J genes are TRBV19 and TRBJ1-2; 7 nucleotides align to TRBD1. CDR3 length: 16 amino acids. J lost 4 bases, V lost 0 bases, and 8 bases had no gene match. Germline CDR1 is LNHDA and CDR2 is SQIVND (reference sequence). As DNA, the CDR3 is TGTGCCAGTAGTATAGATCTATGGGGACAGATCTATGGCTACACCTTC. This codes for CASSIDLWGQIYGYTF.

The rearrangement joins TRBV25-1 to TRBJ1-5; 7 nucleotides line up with TRBD1. The CDR3 consists of 15 residues. The germline gives CDR1 MGHDK, CDR2 SYGVNS. V dropped 5 bases and J dropped 4; count of bases not matched to a gene: 8. CDR3 loop: CASSPRTGDNQPQHF. In nucleotides, the CDR3 is TGTGCCAGCAGTCCCCGGACAGGAGATAATCAGCCCCAGCATTTT.